The rows below give T cell receptor beta chains drawn from one sample of a study of vaccination and CD4 T cells after COVID-19. These TCRs' antigens remain unknown. TCRdb reprocessed the PCR reads via MiXCR and lists one record per CDR3 protein. This table has 12,000 to 15,000 distinct CDR3 sequences, about 53% appearing once. Sample: CD4+ T cells from blood, cultured in vitro, taken before SARS-CoV-2 vaccination. The receptors stem from a human donor who had recovered from COVID-19. CDR3s include the opening cysteine and the closing phenylalanine or tryptophan. The order of the fields is clone size, D gene, V gene, J gene, CDR3 DNA, CDR3 protein. A D gene is named only where the DNA matches it firmly. Expanded clones are given a class, and other clones once, few, many or no size at all.

>.|.|TRBV5-1|TRBJ2-5
TGCGCCAGCAGCCCCCAATCGCCTGAAGAGACCCAGTACTTC
CASSPQSPEETQYF
>few|TRBD1|TRBV30|TRBJ1-5
TGTGCCTGGGCTTCCGGGACAGGGGTCAATCAGCCCCAGCATTTT
CAWASGTGVNQPQHF
>.|TRBD2|TRBV10-3|TRBJ2-3
TGTGCCATCAGTCTACAGACTAGCGGGAGCACAGATACGCAGTATTTT
CAISLQTSGSTDTQYF
>.|TRBD2|TRBV20-1|TRBJ2-7
TGCAGTGCGCGGGGAGGGCCCGTGGGCGAGCAGTACTTC
CSARGGPVGEQYF
>.|TRBD1|TRBV27|TRBJ2-7
TGTGCCAGCAGTTTCCGCGACAGGGAGCTCTACGAGCAGTACTTC
CASSFRDRELYEQYF
>.|.|TRBV4-3|TRBJ1-5
TGCGCCAGCAGCCAAGAGCGGGGGGGCAATCAGCCCCAGCATTTT
CASSQERGGNQPQHF
>.|TRBD2|TRBV9|TRBJ2-7
TGTGCCAGCAGCGAGACTAGCGGGAGGTGGGACGAGCAGTACTTC
CASSETSGRWDEQYF
>.|TRBD2|TRBV10-3|TRBJ2-7
TGTGCCATCAAACCCGGGACTAGCACCTACGAGCAGTACTTC
CAIKPGTSTYEQYF
>few|TRBD2|TRBV19|TRBJ2-1
TGTGCCAGTAGTATCGCTAGCGGGAGGTATGAGCAGTTCTTC
CASSIASGRYEQFF
>.|.|TRBV2|TRBJ2-3
TGTGCCAGCAGTGGGGGGAGAAGGGACAACACAGATACGCAGTATTTT
CASSGGRRDNTDTQYF
>medium-sized|TRBD1|TRBV19|TRBJ1-5
TGTGCCAGTAGTATGACAGGGGGCAGCAATCAGCCCCAGCATTTT
CASSMTGGSNQPQHF
>.|.|TRBV7-2|TRBJ2-7
TGTGCCAGCAGCTTAGTCGCGGCCTACGAGCAGTACTTC
CASSLVAAYEQYF
>few|.|TRBV18|TRBJ2-5
TGTGCCAGCTCACCACGGCGCGAGACCCAGTACTTC
CASSPRRETQYF
>few|TRBD1|TRBV27|TRBJ1-2
TGTGCCAGCAGCTCAAATTATCCCGGGACAGGGTTTGGCTACACCTTC
CASSSNYPGTGFGYTF
>few|TRBD1|TRBV6-5|TRBJ2-3
TGTGCCAGCAGTTGGACAGGGGCAGATACGCAGTATTTT
CASSWTGADTQYF
>.|.|TRBV7-2|TRBJ2-7
TGTGCCAGCAGCCCCCAACGGACGGGCGAGCAGTACTTC
CASSPQRTGEQYF
>.|.|TRBV6-1|TRBJ2-1
TGTGCCAGCAGTGAATATGGGGCCGTCCCCCGGCCCCACAATGAGCAGTTCTTC
CASSEYGAVPRPHNEQFF
>.|TRBD1|TRBV20-1|TRBJ2-3
TGCAGTGCTGAACCTCGGGACAGGGGCACAGATACGCAGTATTTT
CSAEPRDRGTDTQYF
>once|.|TRBV19|TRBJ2-2
TGTGCCAGTAGTATCGTCAGGGCCGACACCGGGGAGCTGTTTTTT
CASSIVRADTGELFF
>few|.|TRBV15|TRBJ1-5
TGTGCCACCAGCAGAGATAATCAGCCCCAGCATTTT
CATSRDNQPQHF
>.|.|TRBV6-1|TRBJ2-7
TGTGCCAGCAGTGTCACGAGCTCCTACGAGCAGTACTTC
CASSVTSSYEQYF
>.|.|TRBV28|TRBJ1-2
TGTGCCAGCAGTGATATTACACGGAACTATGACTACACCTTC
CASSDITRNYDYTF
>.|.|TRBV28|TRBJ1-5
TGTGCCAGCAGCCCTACCGAGGCAGGATGGGATAATCAGCCCCAGCATTTT
CASSPTEAGWDNQPQHF
>.|TRBD1|TRBV20-1|TRBJ1-5
TGCAGTGCTAATTACAGGGGGCTGAGCAATCAGCCCCAGCATTTT
CSANYRGLSNQPQHF
>.|TRBD1|TRBV20-1|TRBJ2-5
TGCAGTGCCCAACAGGGGGCCCAAGAGACCCAGTACTTC
CSAQQGAQETQYF
>.|TRBD1|TRBV28|TRBJ2-1
TGTGCCAGCAGTCGAGGACAGGGGGTCAATGAGCAGTTCTTC
CASSRGQGVNEQFF
>.|TRBD1|TRBV6-4|TRBJ2-5
TGTGCCACCATGCGATTTCAGGGGGATTCACAAATCCAAGAGACCCAGTACTTC
CATMRFQGDSQIQETQYF
>once|.|TRBV28|TRBJ2-3
TGTGCCAGCAGTTTTCGGGGCTTCAACCAACGCCGATTAGATACGCAGTATTTT
CASSFRGFNQRRLDTQYF
>.|.|TRBV28|TRBJ1-1
TGTGCCAGCAGTTTAAGAGGGATCGCCACTGAAGCTTTCTTT
CASSLRGIATEAFF
>.|TRBD2|TRBV12-3/TRBV12-4|TRBJ2-7
TGTGCCAGCAGTTTAGTTCTAGCGGGAGTCTACGAGCAGTACTTC
CASSLVLAGVYEQYF
>.|.|TRBV7-9|TRBJ2-7
TGTGCCAGCAGACCCGGACAGAACTCCTACGAGCAGTACTTC
CASRPGQNSYEQYF
>medium-sized|.|TRBV28|TRBJ1-2
TGTGCCAGCAGTTACCGACAGCCAGCTAACTATGGCTACACCTTC
CASSYRQPANYGYTF
>.|TRBD2|TRBV10-3|TRBJ2-2
TGTGCCATAACTAGCGGGAAGAACACCGGGGAGCTGTTTTTT
CAITSGKNTGELFF
>.|TRBD1|TRBV7-2|TRBJ1-2
TGTGCCAGCAGCCTCCAACAGGGGGCAGTTGGCTACACCTTC
CASSLQQGAVGYTF
>.|TRBD2|TRBV6-5|TRBJ2-5
TGTGCCAGCAGTTCGGGACTAGCGGTTTACCAAGAGACCCAGTACTTC
CASSSGLAVYQETQYF
>.|.|TRBV19|TRBJ2-1
TGTGCCAGTAGTTCAAACTCCTACAATGAGCAGTTCTTC
CASSSNSYNEQFF
>once|.|TRBV30|TRBJ2-5
TGTGCCTGGGTGGGACGGGGACAAGAGACCCAGTACTTC
CAWVGRGQETQYF
>few|.|TRBV14|TRBJ2-5
TGTACCAGCAGCCAAGTAGTTGGGACCCAGTACTTC
CTSSQVVGTQYF
>.|.|TRBV7-8|TRBJ2-2
TGTGCCAGCAGCTTGTTCACAAAATTAACGAACACCGGGGAGCTGTTTTTT
CASSLFTKLTNTGELFF
>few|TRBD1|TRBV19|TRBJ1-2
TGTGCCAGTAGTAGCTCGGGACAGGGGGTTTACGGCTACACCTTC
CASSSSGQGVYGYTF
>.|.|TRBV4-1|TRBJ2-1
TGCGCCAGCAGCCACATGTTATATATCGGGCAGTTCTTC
CASSHMLYIGQFF